These 3 T cell receptor beta chains were all obtained from the same sample, sequenced in a study of control samples from healthy donors and cancer patients. Only in-frame clones appear in the TCRdb table, and some are missing; sequencing was by immunoSEQ multiplex PCR. The repertoire has about 140,000 clones, around nine tenths of them found once; the top ten carry over 9%. Sequencing was carried out using blood. These receptors came from a man in his thirties or forties in good health.

The rearrangement links TRBV27 to TRBJ2-3, with D maybe TRBD2 (5 bases). This CDR3 has 15 residues. V was cut by 0 bases and J by 5 bases, with 12 bases left in between. In germline, CDR1 is MNHEY, CDR2 SMNVEV (reference sequence). CDR3 amino acids: CASSLSPLAGDTQYF. CDR3 nucleotide sequence: TGTGCCAGCAGTTTATCCCCCCTAGCTGGAGATACGCAGTATTTT.

The chain is built from TRBV18 and TRBJ2-3; possibly TRBD1 for D (6 bases). With 3 bases removed from V and 0 bases from J, the gap between germline ends came to 16 bases. There are 17 residues in the CDR3. The germline gives CDR1 KGHSH, CDR2 LQKENI. CDR3 region: CASSPPGWGPSTDTQYF. The CDR3 nucleotides read TGTGCCAGCTCACCCCCAGGGTGGGGGCCAAGCACAGATACGCAGTATTTT. Based on the CDR3 plus reference TRBV18 and TRBJ2-3, the full variable domain is NAGVMQNPRHLVRRRGQEARLRCSPMKGHSHVYWYRQLPEEGLKFMVYLQKENIIDESGMPKERFSAEFPKEGPSILRIQQVVRGDSAAYFCASSPPGWGPSTDTQYFGPGTRLTVL.

The chain employs TRBV14 and TRBJ1-4, with TRBD1 as a possible D gene (5 bases). The CDR3 runs to 14 residues. V was clipped by 2 bases and J by 8 bases, with 12 bases between them. Germline V gene data show CDR1 as SGHDN and CDR2 as FVKESK. The CDR3 spells CASSQMGRGEKLFF. The CDR3, as DNA: TGTGCCAGCAGCCAAATGGGACGGGGGGAAAAACTGTTTTTT. Together with reference TRBV14 and TRBJ1-4, the CDR3 gives the full variable domain: EAGVTQFPSHSVIEKGQTVTLRCDPISGHDNLYWYRRVMGKEIKFLLHFVKESKQDESGMPNNRFLAERTGGTYSTLKVQPAELEDSGVYFCASSQMGRGEKLFFGSGTQLSVL.